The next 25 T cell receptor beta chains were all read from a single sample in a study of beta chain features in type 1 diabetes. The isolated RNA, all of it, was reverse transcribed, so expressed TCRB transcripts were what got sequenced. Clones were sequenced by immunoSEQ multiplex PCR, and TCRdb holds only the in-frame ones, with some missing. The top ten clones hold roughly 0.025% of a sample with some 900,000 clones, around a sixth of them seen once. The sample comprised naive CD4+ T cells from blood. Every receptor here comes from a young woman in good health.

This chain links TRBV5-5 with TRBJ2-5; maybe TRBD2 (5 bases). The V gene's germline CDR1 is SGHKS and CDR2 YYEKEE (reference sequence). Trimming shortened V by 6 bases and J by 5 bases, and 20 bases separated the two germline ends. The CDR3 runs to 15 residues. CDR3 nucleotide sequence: TGTGCCAGCAACCTTCTGACGGGATTCGGGGAGACCCAGTACTTC. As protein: CASNLLTGFGETQYF.

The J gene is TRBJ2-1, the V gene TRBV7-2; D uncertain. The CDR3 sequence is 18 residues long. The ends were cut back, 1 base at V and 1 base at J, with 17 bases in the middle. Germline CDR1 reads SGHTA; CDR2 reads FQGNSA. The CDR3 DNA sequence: TGTGCCAGCAGCTTAGGGTACTCCCATAGGTCTTCCTACAATGAGCAGTTCTTC. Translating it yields CASSLGYSHRSSYNEQFF.

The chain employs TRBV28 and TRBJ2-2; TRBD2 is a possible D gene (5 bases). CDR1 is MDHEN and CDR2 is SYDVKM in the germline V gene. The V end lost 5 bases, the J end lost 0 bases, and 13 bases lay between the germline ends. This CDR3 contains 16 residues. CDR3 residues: CASSTGFLPNTGELFF. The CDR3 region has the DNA TGTGCCAGCAGTACGGGATTCCTTCCGAACACCGGGGAGCTGTTTTTT.

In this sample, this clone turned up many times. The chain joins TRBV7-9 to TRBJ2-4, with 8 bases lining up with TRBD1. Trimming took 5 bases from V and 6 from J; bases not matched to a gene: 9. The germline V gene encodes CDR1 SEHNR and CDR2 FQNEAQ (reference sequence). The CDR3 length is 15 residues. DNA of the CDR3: TGTGCCAGCAGCGTATACAGGGGGGAGCCAAACATTCAGTACTTC. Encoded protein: CASSVYRGEPNIQYF. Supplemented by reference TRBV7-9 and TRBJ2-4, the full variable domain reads DTGVSQNPRHKITKRGQNVTFRCDPISEHNRLYWYRQTLGQGPEFLTYFQNEAQLEKSRLLSDRFSAERPKGSFSTLEIQRTEQGDSAMYLCASSVYRGEPNIQYFGAGTRLSVL.

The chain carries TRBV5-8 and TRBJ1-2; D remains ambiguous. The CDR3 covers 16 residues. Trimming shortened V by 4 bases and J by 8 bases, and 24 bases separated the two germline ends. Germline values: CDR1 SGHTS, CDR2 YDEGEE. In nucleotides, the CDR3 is TGTGCCAGCAGCGCTGCGGGCAACGGACCCAATCAGGGCTACACCTTC. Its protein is CASSAAGNGPNQGYTF.

The chain's CDR3 is CASSLVGAYEQYF. The CDR3 nucleotides are TGTGCCAGCAGTTTAGTAGGGGCCTACGAGCAGTACTTC. The chain uses TRBV28 and TRBJ2-7; TRBD1 is a possible D gene (5 bases). V was clipped by 2 bases and J by 2 bases, with 7 bases between them. Germline V gene data show CDR1 as MDHEN and CDR2 as SYDVKM. This CDR3 comprises 13 residues.

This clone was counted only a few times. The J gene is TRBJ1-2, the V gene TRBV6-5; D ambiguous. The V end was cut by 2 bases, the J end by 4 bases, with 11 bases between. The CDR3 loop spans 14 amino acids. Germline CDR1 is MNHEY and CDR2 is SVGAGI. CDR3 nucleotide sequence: TGTGCCAGCAGTTACCGGGGTACCCTCTATGGCTACACCTTC. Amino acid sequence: CASSYRGTLYGYTF.

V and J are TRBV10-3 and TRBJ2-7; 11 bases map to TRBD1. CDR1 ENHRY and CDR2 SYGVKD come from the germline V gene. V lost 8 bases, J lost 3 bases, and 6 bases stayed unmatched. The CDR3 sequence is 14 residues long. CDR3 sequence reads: CAIARGTGGYEQYF. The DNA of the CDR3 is TGTGCCATCGCTCGGGGGACAGGGGGCTACGAGCAGTACTTC.

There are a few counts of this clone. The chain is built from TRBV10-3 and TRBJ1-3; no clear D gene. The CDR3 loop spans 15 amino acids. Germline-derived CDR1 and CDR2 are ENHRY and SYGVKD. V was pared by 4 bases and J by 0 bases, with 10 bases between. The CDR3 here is CAISGGEVSGNTIYF. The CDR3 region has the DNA TGTGCCATCAGTGGCGGGGAAGTCTCTGGAAACACCATATATTTT.

CDR3 nucleotide sequence: TGCGCCAGCAGACCAGTGGGGGGAAACTATGGCTACACCTTC. This sequence encodes CASRPVGGNYGYTF. The chain joins TRBV4-1 to TRBJ1-2; D might be TRBD1 (5 bases). The V and J ends lost 6 bases and 2 bases respectively, with 13 bases between them. This CDR3 spans 14 amino acids. Germline CDR1 and CDR2: MGHRA and YSYEKL.

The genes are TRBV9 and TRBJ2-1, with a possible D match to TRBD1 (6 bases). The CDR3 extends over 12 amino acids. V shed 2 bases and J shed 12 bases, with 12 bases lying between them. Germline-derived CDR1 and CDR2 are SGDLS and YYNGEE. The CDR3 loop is CASSVPGQVQFF. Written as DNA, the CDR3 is TGTGCCAGCAGCGTTCCGGGACAAGTGCAGTTCTTC.

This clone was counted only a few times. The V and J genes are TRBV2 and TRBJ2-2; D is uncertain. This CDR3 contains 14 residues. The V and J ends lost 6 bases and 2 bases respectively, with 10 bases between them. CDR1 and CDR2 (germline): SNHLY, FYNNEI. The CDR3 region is CASRSLVNTGELFF. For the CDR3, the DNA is TGTGCCAGCAGATCCCTGGTTAACACCGGGGAGCTGTTTTTT.

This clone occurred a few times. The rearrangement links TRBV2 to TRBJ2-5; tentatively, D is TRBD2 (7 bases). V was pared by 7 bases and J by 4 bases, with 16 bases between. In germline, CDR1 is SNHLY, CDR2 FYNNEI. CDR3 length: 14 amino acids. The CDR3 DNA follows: TGTGCCAGCACGGGGGGAACGACAGGAGAGACCCAGTACTTC. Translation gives CASTGGTTGETQYF.

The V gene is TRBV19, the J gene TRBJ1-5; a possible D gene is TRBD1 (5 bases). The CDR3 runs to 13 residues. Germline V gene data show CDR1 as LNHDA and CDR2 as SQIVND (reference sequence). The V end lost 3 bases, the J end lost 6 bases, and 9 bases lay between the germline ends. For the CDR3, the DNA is TGTGCCAGTAGTATCAGGGTTCGTCAGCCCCAGCATTTT. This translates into CASSIRVRQPQHF.

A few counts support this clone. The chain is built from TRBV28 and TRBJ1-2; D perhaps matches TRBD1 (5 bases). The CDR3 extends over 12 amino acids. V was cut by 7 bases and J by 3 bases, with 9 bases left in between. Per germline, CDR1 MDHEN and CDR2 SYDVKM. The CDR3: CASKTADYGYTF. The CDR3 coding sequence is TGTGCCAGCAAGACAGCGGACTATGGCTACACCTTC.

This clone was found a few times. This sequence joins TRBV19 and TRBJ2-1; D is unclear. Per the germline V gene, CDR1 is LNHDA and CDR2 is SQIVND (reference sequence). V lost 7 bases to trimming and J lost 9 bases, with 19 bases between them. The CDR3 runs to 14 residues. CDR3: CASTSGTFTGEQFF. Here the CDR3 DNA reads TGTGCCAGTACCTCCGGTACCTTTACGGGTGAGCAGTTCTTC.

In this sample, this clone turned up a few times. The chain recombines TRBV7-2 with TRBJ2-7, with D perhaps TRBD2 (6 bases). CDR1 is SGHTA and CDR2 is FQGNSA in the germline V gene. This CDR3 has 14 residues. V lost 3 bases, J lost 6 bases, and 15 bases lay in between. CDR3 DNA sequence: TGTGCCAGCAGCTTGGGGGGACCCATGGGCGAGCAGTACTTC. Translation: CASSLGGPMGEQYF.

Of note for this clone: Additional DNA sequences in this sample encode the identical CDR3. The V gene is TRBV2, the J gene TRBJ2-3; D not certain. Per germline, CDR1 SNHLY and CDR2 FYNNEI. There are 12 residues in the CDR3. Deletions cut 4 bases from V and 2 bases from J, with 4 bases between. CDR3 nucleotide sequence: TGTGCCAGCAGTGGGCCCACAGATACGCAGTATTTT. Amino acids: CASSGPTDTQYF.

The CDR3 loop reads CASSTQWTSGTGELFF. The CDR3 DNA reads TGTGCCAGCAGCACCCAATGGACTAGCGGGACCGGGGAGCTGTTTTTT. This rearrangement joins TRBV11-2 to TRBJ2-2; 11 bases agree with TRBD2. Germline V gene data show CDR1 as SGHAT and CDR2 as FQNNGV. CDR3 length: 16 residues. V gave up 5 bases and J gave up 5 bases; unmatched junction bases: 7.

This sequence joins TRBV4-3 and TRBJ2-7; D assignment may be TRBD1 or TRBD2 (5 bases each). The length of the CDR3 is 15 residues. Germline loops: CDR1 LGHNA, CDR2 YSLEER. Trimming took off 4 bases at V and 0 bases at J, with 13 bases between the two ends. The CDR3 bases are TGCGCCAGCAGCCCGGGGACCCATAGCTCCTACGAGCAGTACTTC. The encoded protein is CASSPGTHSSYEQYF.

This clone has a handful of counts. In DNA form, the CDR3 reads TGCGCCAGCAGCCAAGTGCAGTTGGGCTACAATGAGCAGTTCTTC. This codes for CASSQVQLGYNEQFF. The V call is TRBV4-1, the J call TRBJ2-1, with D unclear. Trimming removed 1 base from V and 3 bases from J, with 10 bases in between. The CDR3 has 15 amino acids. Germline lookup yields CDR1 MGHRA and CDR2 YSYEKL.

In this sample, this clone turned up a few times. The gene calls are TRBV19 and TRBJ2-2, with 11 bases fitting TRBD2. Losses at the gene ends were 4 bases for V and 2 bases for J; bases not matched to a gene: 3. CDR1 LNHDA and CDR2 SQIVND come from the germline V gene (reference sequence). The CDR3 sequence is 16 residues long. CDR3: CASSNLAGGNTGELFF. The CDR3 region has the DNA TGTGCCAGTAGTAACCTAGCGGGGGGTAACACCGGGGAGCTGTTTTTT.

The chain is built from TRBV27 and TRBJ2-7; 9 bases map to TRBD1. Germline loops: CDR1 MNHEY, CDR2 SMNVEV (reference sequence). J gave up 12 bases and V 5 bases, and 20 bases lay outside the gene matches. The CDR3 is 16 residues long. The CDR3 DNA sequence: TGTGCCAGCAGTATTCCCCGACAGGGGGTAAGGGTTAAGCTGTACTTC. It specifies CASSIPRQGVRVKLYF.

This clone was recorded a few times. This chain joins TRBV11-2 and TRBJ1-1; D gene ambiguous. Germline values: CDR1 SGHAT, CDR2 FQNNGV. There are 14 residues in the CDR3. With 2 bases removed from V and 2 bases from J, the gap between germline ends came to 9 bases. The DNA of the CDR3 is TGTGCCAGCAGCTTACAACAGAAAAACACTGAAGCTTTCTTT. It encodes CASSLQQKNTEAFF.

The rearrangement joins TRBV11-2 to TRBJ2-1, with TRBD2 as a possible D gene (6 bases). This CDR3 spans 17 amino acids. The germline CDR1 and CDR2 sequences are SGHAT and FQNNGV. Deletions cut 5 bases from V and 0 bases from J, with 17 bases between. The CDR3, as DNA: TGTGCCAGCAGCCCGGAGGGTAGCATAATCTCCTACAATGAGCAGTTCTTC. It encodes CASSPEGSIISYNEQFF. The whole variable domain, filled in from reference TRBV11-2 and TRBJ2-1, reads EAGVAQSPRYKIIEKRQSVAFWCNPISGHATLYWYQQILGQGPKLLIQFQNNGVVDDSQLPKDRFSAERLKGVDSTLKIQPAKLEDSAVYLCASSPEGSIISYNEQFFGPGTRLTVL.